Below, 29 T cell receptor beta chains from the same sample are listed, as sequenced in a study of shared clonotypes between healthy human individuals. Terminally differentiated effector memory CD45RA+ cells were left out of the naive CD8 fraction, which was CD45RO-negative and positively selected for CCR7. Method: immunoSEQ multiplex PCR; TCRdb's copy keeps in-frame clones and lacks some. In the table there are about 750,000 clones, 80% to 95% of which are singletons. Sample: naive CD8+ T cells sorted from blood. These receptors all come from a man aged 25 to 40 in good health.

This chain joins TRBV5-6 and TRBJ1-1, with D maybe TRBD1 (6 bases). Germline assignment: CDR1 SGHDT and CDR2 YYEEEE. Trimming took off 5 bases at V and 0 bases at J, with 14 bases between the two ends. This CDR3 is 15 amino acids long. CDR3 protein: CASSLLGGVNTEAFF. In DNA, the CDR3 is TGTGCCAGCAGTTTGTTAGGGGGGGTGAACACTGAAGCTTTCTTT.

The V gene is TRBV7-9, the J gene TRBJ2-1; 8 bases align to TRBD2. Germline CDR1 reads SEHNR; CDR2 reads FQNEAQ (reference sequence). Germline trimming cut 4 bases from V and 2 bases from J; bases unmatched to any gene: 7. The CDR3 spans 16 residues. CDR3 loop: CASSSLGRATYNEQFF. The CDR3 DNA sequence: TGTGCCAGCAGCTCACTCGGGAGGGCAACCTACAATGAGCAGTTCTTC.

This sequence joins TRBV4-2 and TRBJ2-7; 10 bases line up with TRBD2. The CDR3 totals 15 residues. Germline V gene sequence: CDR1 LGHNA, CDR2 YNFKEQ. V gave up 4 bases and J gave up 4 bases; unmatched junction bases: 7. The CDR3 coding sequence is TGTGCCAGCAGCCCCTTAGCGGGAGGAAAATACGAGCAGTACTTC. Its protein is CASSPLAGGKYEQYF.

This clone was counted at least ten times. The chain carries TRBV11-2 and TRBJ2-1; 8 bases match TRBD1. V lost 3 bases to trimming and J lost 5 bases; unmatched junction nucleotides: 6. Germline V lookup: CDR1 SGHAT, CDR2 FQNNGV. This CDR3 contains 15 residues. CDR3 DNA: TGTGCCAGCAGCTTGGAGACAGGGGATAACAATGAGCAGTTCTTC. This gives the protein CASSLETGDNNEQFF.

The chain combines TRBV5-8 with TRBJ2-5; D is possibly TRBD1 or TRBD2 (5 bases each). V gave up 4 bases and J gave up 6 bases, with 13 bases separating them. The CDR3 runs 13 residues. Germline V gene lookup returns CDR1 SGHTS and CDR2 YDEGEE. CDR3 loop: CASSGTVRKTQYF. In DNA, the CDR3 is TGTGCCAGCAGCGGGACGGTTCGCAAGACCCAGTACTTC.

The CDR3 bases are TGTGCCAGCAGTCCCGGGGGGCGTTGGGGTAATCAGCCCCAGCATTTT. Its protein product is CASSPGGRWGNQPQHF. This chain connects TRBV6-6 to TRBJ1-5; D is possibly TRBD1 (6 bases). The length of the CDR3 is 16 residues. From germline, CDR1 is MNHNY and CDR2 SVGAGI (reference sequence). Trimming took 5 bases from V and 4 from J, leaving 18 bases between them.

V is TRBV13 and J is TRBJ2-1; the D is unclear. The V and J ends lost 4 bases and 3 bases respectively, with 7 bases between them. The germline gives CDR1 PRHDT, CDR2 FYEKMQ (reference sequence). This CDR3 comprises 13 residues. The CDR3 here is CASSSPDYNEQFF. CDR3 DNA: TGTGCCAGCAGCTCCCCGGACTACAATGAGCAGTTCTTC. Looking up the rest from reference TRBV13 and TRBJ2-1 gives the full variable domain: AAGVIQSPRHLIKEKRETATLKCYPIPRHDTVYWYQQGPGQDPQFLISFYEKMQSDKGSIPDRFSAQQFSDYHSELNMSSLELGDSALYFCASSSPDYNEQFFGPGTRLTVL.

V usage is TRBV11-3 and J usage is TRBJ2-2, with TRBD1 matching 8 bases. This CDR3 contains 14 residues. The germline V gene has CDR1 SGHNT and CDR2 YENEEA. V shed 4 bases, J shed 10 bases, and the junction held 8 bases outside the gene matches. Written as DNA, the CDR3 is TGTGCCAGCAGCTCTGGACAGGGCGGGTTGGAGCTGTTTTTT. It yields the protein CASSSGQGGLELFF.

This clone occurred once. This chain joins TRBV7-9 and TRBJ2-1; TRBD2 agrees at 10 bases. The V gene end was trimmed by 5 bases and the J gene end by 7 bases; junction bases not matched to a gene: 11. CDR3 length: 16 amino acids. The germline gives CDR1 SEHNR, CDR2 FQNEAQ (reference sequence). The CDR3 protein is CASSPRSSGSFNEQFF. In DNA, the CDR3 is TGTGCCAGCAGCCCCCGGTCTAGCGGGAGTTTTAATGAGCAGTTCTTC.

Remarks on this clone: This specimen includes other DNA sequences encoding the same CDR3. The rearrangement links TRBV11-2 to TRBJ2-7, with D possibly matching TRBD2 (5 bases). Germline CDR1 SGHAT, CDR2 FQNNGV. V was cut by 0 bases and J by 0 bases, with 9 bases left in between. The CDR3 has 15 residues. The CDR3 reads CASSLEAESSYEQYF. The DNA for the CDR3 is TGTGCCAGCAGCTTAGAAGCGGAGAGCTCCTACGAGCAGTACTTC.

The chain has TRBV5-6 and TRBJ2-7; 8 bases line up with TRBD1. Germline CDR1 SGHDT, CDR2 YYEEEE. This CDR3 region has 16 residues. Germline trimming cut 4 bases from V and 2 bases from J; bases unmatched to any gene: 11. The CDR3 loop is CASSHSLSGGPYEQYF. The CDR3 nucleotides are TGTGCCAGCAGCCACAGTCTATCAGGGGGCCCCTACGAGCAGTACTTC.

As for this clone: Other DNA sequences of this sample code for an identical CDR3. The chain combines TRBV11-3 with TRBJ2-2; no definite D call. V was cut by 3 bases and J by 7 bases, with 6 bases left in between. The CDR3 is 12 residues long. The germline V gene has CDR1 SGHNT and CDR2 YENEEA. The CDR3, as DNA: TGTGCCAGCAGCTTTGGGGTCGGGGAGCTGTTTTTT. Translating it yields CASSFGVGELFF. The full variable domain, its missing parts supplied by reference TRBV11-3 and TRBJ2-2, is EAGVVQSPRYKIIEKKQPVAFWCNPISGHNTLYWYLQNLGQGPELLIRYENEEAVDDSQLPKDRFSAERLKGVDSTLKIQPAELGDSAVYLCASSFGVGELFFGEGSRLTVL.

CDR3 nucleotides: TGTGCCAGCAGCTCGATAGGGGGACTAGCGGGGTACCAAGAGACCCAGTACTTC. Its protein product is CASSSIGGLAGYQETQYF. The rearrangement uses TRBV7-2 and TRBJ2-5; 13 bases are shared with TRBD2. The CDR3 contains 18 residues. Germline loops: CDR1 SGHTA, CDR2 FQGNSA. V was pared by 4 bases and J by 0 bases, with 8 bases of the junction left unmatched.

This sequence joins TRBV30 and TRBJ2-7; a weak D match, TRBD2 (5 bases). The V end lost 1 base, the J end lost 4 bases, and 8 bases lay between the germline ends. The CDR3 spans 12 residues. Per the germline V gene, CDR1 is GTSNPN and CDR2 is SVGIG (reference sequence). The CDR3 nucleotides are TGTGCCTGGAGTGGGCGGGTTTACGAGCAGTACTTC. It translates to CAWSGRVYEQYF.

This clone has a single count. J is TRBJ2-7 and V is TRBV28, with 7 bases aligning to TRBD2. V shed 5 bases and J 2 bases; nucleotides not matched to a gene: 6. The CDR3 loop spans 14 amino acids. From germline, CDR1 is MDHEN and CDR2 SYDVKM. CDR3 sequence: CASSPAGYAYEQYF. The CDR3 bases are TGTGCCAGCAGTCCAGCGGGGTATGCCTACGAGCAGTACTTC. The variable domain in full, completed from reference TRBV28 and TRBJ2-7, reads DVKVTQSSRYLVKRTGEKVFLECVQDMDHENMFWYRQDPGLGLRLIYFSYDVKMKEKGDIPEGYSVSREKKERFSLILESASTNQTSMYLCASSPAGYAYEQYFGPGTRLTVT.

The gene calls are TRBV4-1 and TRBJ2-7; D is ambiguous. V was trimmed by 0 bases and J by 0 bases, leaving 9 bases between them. The CDR3 is 15 residues long. Germline V gene lookup returns CDR1 MGHRA and CDR2 YSYEKL. The CDR3 loop is CASSQDHGSSYEQYF. CDR3 bases: TGCGCCAGCAGCCAAGATCACGGAAGCTCCTACGAGCAGTACTTC.

This rearrangement joins TRBV7-3 to TRBJ2-1; 8 nucleotides line up with TRBD2. This CDR3 contains 17 residues. In germline, CDR1 is SGHTA, CDR2 FQGTGA. Trimming at V came to 4 bases and at J to 10 bases, leaving 18 bases not matched to a gene. DNA for the CDR3: TGTGCCAGCAGCTCCTCCGAAAGCGGGAGAATTTCAAGGGAGCAGTTCTTC. Amino acid sequence: CASSSSESGRISREQFF.

The chain uses TRBV19 and TRBJ2-3, with D possibly matching TRBD1 (6 bases). Germline V gives CDR1 LNHDA, CDR2 SQIVND (reference sequence). This CDR3 is built from 14 residues. V lost 7 bases to trimming and J lost 3 bases, with 14 bases between them. The CDR3 DNA sequence: TGTGCCAGTACCCCCACACAGGGAACAGATACGCAGTATTTT. Its translation: CASTPTQGTDTQYF.

Written as DNA, the CDR3 is TGTGCCAGCAATTCTCCCGGGGGGACTGAAGCTTTCTTT. Protein: CASNSPGGTEAFF. V usage is TRBV27 and J usage is TRBJ1-1, with D perhaps TRBD1 (5 bases). This CDR3 has 13 amino acids. CDR1 and CDR2 (germline): MNHEY, SMNVEV (reference sequence). With 7 bases removed from V and 5 bases from J, the gap between germline ends came to 14 bases.

The V gene is TRBV5-4, the J gene TRBJ2-4; D might be TRBD2 (6 bases). Germline V lookup: CDR1 SGHNT, CDR2 YYREEE (reference sequence). Deletions cut 0 bases from V and 0 bases from J, with 13 bases between. CDR3 length equals 17 residues. CDR3 bases: TGTGCCAGCAGCTTGGCTCACGAGGGACTAGCCAAAAACATTCAGTACTTC. This sequence encodes CASSLAHEGLAKNIQYF.

The J gene is TRBJ2-6, the V gene TRBV6-5; no firm D call. V lost 4 bases, J lost 0 bases, and 10 bases lay in between. This CDR3 spans 16 amino acids. Germline CDR1 MNHEY, CDR2 SVGAGI. The CDR3 nucleotides read TGTGCCAGCAGTTCCCCCAAACGCTCTGGGGCCAACGTCCTGACTTTC. Encoded protein: CASSSPKRSGANVLTF.

The chain uses TRBV5-8 and TRBJ2-2, with TRBD2 matching over 11 bases. This CDR3 has 16 amino acids. The trim removed 4 bases at V and 3 bases at J, leaving 5 bases unmatched. Germline-derived CDR1 and CDR2 are SGHTS and YDEGEE. The CDR3 nucleotides read TGTGCCAGCAGCGAACTAGCGGGAGCACACACCGGGGAGCTGTTTTTT. Translation gives CASSELAGAHTGELFF.

The V call is TRBV27, the J call TRBJ2-7, with TRBD1 as a possible D gene (6 bases). The CDR3 length is 11 residues. The ends were cut back, 10 bases at V and 5 bases at J, with 12 bases in the middle. CDR1 is MNHEY and CDR2 is SMNVEV in the germline V gene (reference sequence). The CDR3 loop reads CATSRGNEQYF. CDR3 bases: TGTGCCACTAGCAGGGGTAACGAGCAGTACTTC.

J is TRBJ2-3 and V is TRBV5-1, with TRBD2 matching 7 bases. From germline, CDR1 is SGHRS and CDR2 YFSETQ. Trimming took 2 bases from V and 2 from J; bases not matched to a gene: 5. This CDR3 spans 15 amino acids. The chain's CDR3 is CASSFSLAATDTQYF. In DNA form, the CDR3 reads TGCGCCAGCAGCTTTAGTCTAGCGGCCACAGATACGCAGTATTTT.

This sequence joins TRBV14 and TRBJ2-1; 9 bases agree with TRBD2. The V and J ends lost 4 bases and 7 bases, in that order; junction bases with no gene match: 14. The CDR3 loop spans 17 amino acids. Germline CDR1 SGHDN, CDR2 FVKESK. CDR3 sequence (DNA): TGTGCCAGCAGCCCTCGTCTAGCGGGAAGGCTAATAAATGAGCAGTTCTTC. Translated, it gives CASSPRLAGRLINEQFF.

The chain employs TRBV2 and TRBJ1-2, with a weak D call TRBD1 (6 bases). Germline-derived CDR1 and CDR2 are SNHLY and FYNNEI. V was clipped by 6 bases and J by 0 bases, with 20 bases between them. This CDR3 is built from 17 residues. The CDR3 here is CASSPRAHREPNYGYTF. DNA for the CDR3: TGTGCCAGCAGCCCACGGGCACACAGGGAACCTAACTATGGCTACACCTTC.

As for this clone: At one end the junction does not follow the germline gene, possibly because of a read error. This sequence joins TRBV7-7 and TRBJ2-1; D is possibly TRBD2 (6 bases). CDR1 is SSHAT and CDR2 is FNYEAQ in the germline V gene (reference sequence). The CDR3 has 17 residues. The DNA of the CDR3 is TGTGCTAGCAGCTTAAAATATGGCGGGGACGCCTACAATGAGCAGTTCTTC. Its translation: CASSLKYGGDAYNEQFF.

The rearrangement joins TRBV27 to TRBJ2-3, with 8 nucleotides matching TRBD2. Germline-derived CDR1 and CDR2 are MNHEY and SMNVEV (reference sequence). The CDR3 is made up of 19 amino acids. J gave up 2 bases and V 1 base, and 14 bases lay outside the gene matches. Written as DNA, the CDR3 is TGTGCCAGCAGTTTATGGGCCAGCGGGAGCCCCGGTTTCACAGATACGCAGTATTTT. This codes for CASSLWASGSPGFTDTQYF.

The chain joins TRBV11-2 to TRBJ2-7; 9 bases fit TRBD2. Germline CDR1 SGHAT, CDR2 FQNNGV. The CDR3 loop spans 17 amino acids. V lost 1 base, J lost 0 bases, and 7 bases stayed unmatched. The CDR3 spells CASSLGSSGTSSYEQYF. CDR3 sequence (DNA): TGTGCCAGCAGCTTAGGTTCTAGCGGGACGAGCTCCTACGAGCAGTACTTC. The full variable domain, its missing parts supplied by reference TRBV11-2 and TRBJ2-7, is EAGVAQSPRYKIIEKRQSVAFWCNPISGHATLYWYQQILGQGPKLLIQFQNNGVVDDSQLPKDRFSAERLKGVDSTLKIQPAKLEDSAVYLCASSLGSSGTSSYEQYFGPGTRLTVT.